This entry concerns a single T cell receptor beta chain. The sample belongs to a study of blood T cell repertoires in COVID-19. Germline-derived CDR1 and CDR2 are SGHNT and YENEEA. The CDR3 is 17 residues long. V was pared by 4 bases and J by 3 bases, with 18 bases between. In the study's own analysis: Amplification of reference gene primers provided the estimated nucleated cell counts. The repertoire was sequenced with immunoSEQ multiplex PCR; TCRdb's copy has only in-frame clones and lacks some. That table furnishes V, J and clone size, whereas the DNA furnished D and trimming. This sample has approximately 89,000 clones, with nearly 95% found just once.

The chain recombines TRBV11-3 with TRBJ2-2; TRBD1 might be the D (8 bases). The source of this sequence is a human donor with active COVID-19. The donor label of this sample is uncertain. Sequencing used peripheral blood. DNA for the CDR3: TGTGCCAGCAGCTCCAACAGGGGGGGCACGGACACCGGGGAGCTGTTTTTT. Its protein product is CASSSNRGGTDTGELFF.